This is a list of T cell receptor beta chains from one sample in a study of blood T cell repertoires in COVID-19. Assay: immunoSEQ multiplex PCR; the TCRdb copy retains only in-frame clones and omits some. The sample has some 180,000 clones; roughly four fifths are singletons. Input material: peripheral blood. These receptors all stem from a woman at least 80 years old with COVID-19, enrolled during active disease. Both conserved end residues are part of each CDR3. A D gene is named only where the DNA matches it firmly. Not every row has a clone size; where given, it reads once, few, many or a size class.

length,D,J,V,size,CDR3,DNA
13,-,TRBJ1-2,TRBV7-9,-,CASSLALPWGYTF,TGTGCCAGCAGCTTAGCCCTACCTTGGGGCTACACCTTC
15,TRBD1,TRBJ2-7,TRBV11-2,-,CASSPGQGSFYEQYF,TGTGCCAGCAGCCCGGGACAGGGAAGCTTCTACGAGCAGTACTTC
14,-,TRBJ1-1,TRBV5-1,-,CASSSPPAGTEAFF,TGCGCCAGCAGCTCCCCTCCTGCAGGCACTGAAGCTTTCTTT
14,-,TRBJ1-5,TRBV6-1,few,CASSEGQTFAPQHF,TGTGCCAGCAGTGAGGGGCAGACCTTTGCGCCCCAGCATTTT
14,TRBD1,TRBJ1-1,TRBV2,few,CASSTSTGTGEAFF,TGTGCCAGCAGTACCTCAACCGGGACAGGTGAAGCTTTCTTT
16,-,TRBJ2-2,TRBV6-4,-,CASSLTAGALTGELFF,TGTGCCAGCAGTCTAACGGCAGGGGCCTTAACCGGGGAGCTGTTTTTT
16,-,TRBJ2-1,TRBV11-2,-,CASSLTAQGGYNEQFF,TGTGCCAGCAGCTTGACGGCGCAGGGGGGCTACAATGAGCAGTTCTTC
15,-,TRBJ2-1,TRBV19,-,CASSYRTSPYNEQFF,TGTGCCAGTAGTTACCGCACAAGTCCCTACAATGAGCAGTTCTTC
18,TRBD2,TRBJ2-3,TRBV9,-,CASVRGLAGARSTDTQYF,TGTGCCAGCGTCAGGGGGCTAGCGGGAGCGAGAAGCACAGATACGCAGTATTTT
14,TRBD1,TRBJ2-6,TRBV6-5,-,CASRTGTGANVLTF,TGTGCCAGCAGGACAGGGACCGGGGCCAACGTCCTGACTTTC
14,-,TRBJ1-1,TRBV5-1,-,CASSPWGGDTEAFF,TGCGCCAGCAGCCCCTGGGGGGGGGACACTGAAGCTTTCTTT
16,-,TRBJ1-5,TRBV28,-,CASNLGVRGEGQPQHF,TGTGCCAGCAACCTAGGGGTCAGGGGCGAGGGCCAGCCCCAGCATTTT
14,-,TRBJ1-5,TRBV7-9,few,CASSLIGSNQPQHF,TGTGCCAGCAGCTTAATTGGCAGCAATCAGCCCCAGCATTTT
15,TRBD2,TRBJ2-7,TRBV28,-,CASSLYGGSRNEQYF,TGTGCCAGCAGTTTGTATGGCGGGAGCAGAAACGAGCAGTACTTC
16,-,TRBJ1-2,TRBV7-8,few,CASSLGPRGGDYGYTF,TGTGCCAGCAGCTTAGGTCCCCGGGGGGGCGACTATGGCTACACCTTC
17,-,TRBJ1-6,TRBV4-3,-,CASSQGAESSYNSPLHF,TGCGCCAGCAGCCAAGGGGCCGAAAGCTCCTATAATTCACCCCTCCACTTT
12,-,TRBJ2-5,TRBV7-9,once,CASLGGGMTQYF,TGTGCCAGCCTAGGGGGGGGGATGACCCAGTACTTC
14,-,TRBJ2-1,TRBV9,-,CARLRVQPYNEQFF,TGTGCCAGACTACGGGTGCAGCCCTACAATGAGCAGTTCTTC
16,TRBD2,TRBJ2-1,TRBV14,-,CASSQVAGGPYNEQFF,TGTGCCAGCAGCCAAGTAGCGGGAGGGCCCTACAATGAGCAGTTCTTC
12,TRBD1,TRBJ1-2,TRBV12-3/TRBV12-4,-,CASSLPGQGYTF,TGTGCCAGCAGCTTGCCGGGACAGGGCTACACCTTC
16,TRBD1,TRBJ2-1,TRBV9,-,CASSVRDRLYYNEQFF,TGTGCCAGCAGCGTAAGGGACAGACTTTATTACAATGAGCAGTTCTTC
15,TRBD1,TRBJ1-2,TRBV6-1,-,CASSEVGRQGDGYTF,TGTGCCAGCAGTGAAGTAGGACGACAGGGGGATGGCTACACCTTC
15,-,TRBJ1-6,TRBV5-1,few,CASSRGLMNNSPLHF,TGCGCCAGCAGCAGAGGACTCATGAATAATTCACCCCTCCACTTT